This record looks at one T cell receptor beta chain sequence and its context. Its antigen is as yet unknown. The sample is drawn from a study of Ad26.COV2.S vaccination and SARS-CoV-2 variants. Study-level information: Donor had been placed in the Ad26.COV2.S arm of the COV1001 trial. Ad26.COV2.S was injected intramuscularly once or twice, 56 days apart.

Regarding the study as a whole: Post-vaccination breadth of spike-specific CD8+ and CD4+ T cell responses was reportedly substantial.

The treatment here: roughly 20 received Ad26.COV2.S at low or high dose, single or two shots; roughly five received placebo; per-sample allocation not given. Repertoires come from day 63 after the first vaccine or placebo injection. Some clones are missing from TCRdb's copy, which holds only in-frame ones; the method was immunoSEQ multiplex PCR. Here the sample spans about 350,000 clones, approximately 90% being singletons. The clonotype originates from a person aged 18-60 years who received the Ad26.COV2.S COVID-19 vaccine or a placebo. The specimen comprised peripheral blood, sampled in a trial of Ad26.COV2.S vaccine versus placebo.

CDR3 sequence (DNA): TGTGCCAGTAGTATCCAACAGGGCTCTTCAGGCTACACCTTC. Encoded protein: CASSIQQGSSGYTF. The V gene is TRBV19, the J gene TRBJ1-2; possible D gene TRBD1, 6 bases. Trimming shortened V by 3 bases and J by 8 bases, and 16 bases separated the two germline ends. CDR3 length: 14 residues. The germline gives CDR1 LNHDA, CDR2 SQIVND (reference sequence).